Presented here are 3 T cell receptor beta chains from one specimen sequenced in a study of T cell responses to AZD1222 COVID-19 vaccine. The data were produced by immunoSEQ multiplex PCR, yet TCRdb's version contains in-frame clones alone and is incomplete. The repertoire holds tens of thousands of clones, with roughly 90% as singletons. Sequencing used peripheral blood, obtained on day 0 of AZD1222 vaccination. These receptors were taken from an adult in good health.

The V and J genes are TRBV7-9 and TRBJ1-1; perhaps TRBD1 as D (5 bases). The CDR3 consists of 14 residues. CDR1 is SEHNR, CDR2 FQNEAQ, per germline (reference sequence). V gave up 1 base and J gave up 1 base, with 7 bases separating them. The CDR3 DNA reads TGTGCCAGCAGCTTAGACAGGCAGAACACTGAAGCTTTCTTT. Translated: CASSLDRQNTEAFF.

The sample holds a few counts of this clone. The chain carries TRBV5-1 and TRBJ2-2, with D possibly matching TRBD2 (5 bases). Germline assignment: CDR1 SGHRS and CDR2 YFSETQ. The CDR3 spans 14 residues. Trimming stripped 4 bases from V and 1 base from J, with 8 bases between. The CDR3: CASSLSGNTGELFF. In DNA form, the CDR3 reads TGCGCCAGCAGCCTAAGCGGGAACACCGGGGAGCTGTTTTTT.

The chain employs TRBV7-9 and TRBJ1-2; D is perhaps TRBD1 (6 bases). The CDR3 has 15 residues. Germline lookup yields CDR1 SEHNR and CDR2 FQNEAQ (reference sequence). Trimming took 7 bases from V and 4 from J, leaving 19 bases between them. Here the CDR3 DNA reads TGTGCCAGCACCCGGGACACCCTAGCTGGCTATGGCTACACCTTC. This translates into CASTRDTLAGYGYTF.